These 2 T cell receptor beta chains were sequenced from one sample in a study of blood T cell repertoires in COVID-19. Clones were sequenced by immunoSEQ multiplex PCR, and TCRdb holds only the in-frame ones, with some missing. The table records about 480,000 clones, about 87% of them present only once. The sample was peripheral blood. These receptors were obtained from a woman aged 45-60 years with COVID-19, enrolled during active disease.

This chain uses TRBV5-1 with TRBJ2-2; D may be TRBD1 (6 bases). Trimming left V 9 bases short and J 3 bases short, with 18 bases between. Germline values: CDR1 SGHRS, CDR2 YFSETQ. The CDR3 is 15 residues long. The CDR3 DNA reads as TGCGCCACCCAACAGGGTGTAGTGTACACCGGGGAGCTGTTTTTT. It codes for CATQQGVVYTGELFF.

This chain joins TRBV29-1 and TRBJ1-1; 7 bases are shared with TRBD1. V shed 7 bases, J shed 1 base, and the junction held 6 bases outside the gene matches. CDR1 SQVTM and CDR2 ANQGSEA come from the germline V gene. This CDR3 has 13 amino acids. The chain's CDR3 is CSARTGPNTEAFF. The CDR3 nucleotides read TGCAGCGCTCGGACAGGACCGAACACTGAAGCTTTCTTT.